This T cell receptor beta chain comes out of a study of post-analysis software for immune sequencing data. At the level of the study: Recorded subtypes: relapsing-remitting, secondary progressive, progressive-relapsing; some patients unannotated. Study conclusions and caveats: Samples made in the same batch grouped tightly together by F measure. Versus controls, multiple sclerosis patients showed significantly lower diversity (normalized Chao1).

Points on this clonotype: Its antigen is as yet unknown.

The library was made from cDNA and included unique molecular identifiers. T cells, roughly 0.95 to 10 million of them, yielded about 500,000 cDNA molecules. TCRdb itself ran the PCR reads through MiXCR, one entry per CDR3 protein. The table records hundreds of thousands of distinct CDR3 sequences, around 33% of them present only once. Sequencing was performed on blood. This receptor was taken from a girl aged 5-17 years with multiple sclerosis.

The CDR3 region is CASSGTHWEQYF. The CDR3 bases are TGTGCCAGCAGTGGGACGCACTGGGAGCAGTACTTC. The chain combines TRBV28 with TRBJ2-5; D tentatively fits TRBD1 or TRBD2 (5 bases each). Trimming shortened V by 5 bases and J by 11 bases, and 15 bases separated the two germline ends. The length of the CDR3 is 12 residues. Germline-derived CDR1 and CDR2 are MDHEN and SYDVKM.